These T cell receptor beta chains were read from a single sample in a study of blood T cell repertoires in COVID-19. Measured with immunoSEQ multiplex PCR; TCRdb has only the in-frame clones, and not every one. The table includes some 130,000 clones, roughly 91% detected once. Source material: peripheral blood. The source is a man aged 55 to 70 with COVID-19, enrolled during active disease. Each CDR3 is given with its conserved first and last residue. D genes are given only for firm matches. A row's size may be missing; if present it is once, few, many or a size class.

J	size	V	D	length	CDR3	DNA
TRBJ1-2	-	TRBV6-2/TRBV6-3	TRBD1	14	CASSSRQGSFGYTF	TGTGCCAGCAGTTCACGACAGGGAAGTTTTGGCTACACCTTC
TRBJ1-2	once	TRBV24-1	-	12	CATSESYYGYTF	TGTGCCACCAGTGAGAGCTACTATGGCTACACCTTC
TRBJ2-3	-	TRBV18	TRBD1	17	CASSPPTGGASTDTQYF	TGTGCCAGCTCACCACCTACAGGGGGCGCGAGCACAGATACGCAGTATTTT
TRBJ2-2	-	TRBV27	TRBD1	17	CASSPPGQGAMTGELFF	TGTGCCAGCAGTCCCCCCGGACAGGGGGCGATGACCGGGGAGCTGTTTTTT
TRBJ2-5	-	TRBV4-1	TRBD1	15	CASSLSPGTEETQYF	TGCGCCAGCAGCCTCAGTCCCGGGACAGAAGAGACCCAGTACTTC
TRBJ1-5	-	TRBV18	TRBD1	16	CASSPSGGAGNQPQHF	TGTGCCAGCTCACCATCAGGGGGCGCCGGGAATCAGCCCCAGCATTTT
TRBJ1-3	-	TRBV6-1	-	15	CASSDVPFSGNTIYF	TGTGCCAGCAGTGACGTTCCCTTCTCTGGAAACACCATATATTTT
TRBJ1-1	-	TRBV12-3/TRBV12-4	-	13	CASSPGRGTEAFF	TGTGCCAGCAGCCCCGGCCGAGGGACTGAAGCTTTCTTT
TRBJ2-1	-	TRBV19	-	14	CASRRGGLYNEQFF	TGTGCCAGTAGGAGGGGGGGGCTCTACAATGAGCAGTTCTTC
TRBJ1-1	-	TRBV20-1	-	12	CSASRGGTEAFF	TGCAGTGCTAGTCGGGGGGGCACTGAAGCTTTCTTT
TRBJ1-5	-	TRBV2	-	15	CASTEGYRSNQPQHF	TGTGCCAGCACCGAGGGATACCGAAGCAATCAGCCCCAGCATTTT
TRBJ2-3	-	TRBV3-1/TRBV3-2	TRBD2	16	CASSSRLAGEEDTQYF	TGTGCCAGCAGCTCCCGACTAGCGGGGGAGGAAGATACGCAGTATTTT
TRBJ2-3	-	TRBV19	-	12	CASSIATDTQYF	TGTGCCAGTAGTATTGCGACAGATACGCAGTATTTT
TRBJ2-5	-	TRBV9	TRBD1	15	CASSPQSQGEETQYF	TGTGCCAGCAGCCCTCAATCCCAGGGGGAAGAGACCCAGTACTTC
TRBJ2-5	-	TRBV29-1	TRBD1	14	CSVARGTGGETQYF	TGCAGCGTAGCTCGGGGGACAGGGGGGGAGACCCAGTACTTC
TRBJ1-2	-	TRBV12-3/TRBV12-4	TRBD1	13	CASSWQGAGGYTF	TGTGCCAGCAGTTGGCAGGGGGCGGGTGGCTACACCTTC